This entry lists 27 T cell receptor beta chains sequenced from one sample in a study of blood T cell repertoires in COVID-19. Some clones are missing from TCRdb's copy, which holds only in-frame ones; the method was immunoSEQ multiplex PCR. In the table there are about 150,000 clones, 80% to 90% of which are singletons. Source material: peripheral blood. These receptors were taken from a man younger than 35 with COVID-19, enrolled during active disease.

The chain combines TRBV19 with TRBJ2-7, with a possible D match to TRBD2 (6 bases). V was cut by 5 bases and J by 3 bases, with 11 bases left in between. The CDR3 has 13 residues. The germline V gene has CDR1 LNHDA and CDR2 SQIVND (reference sequence). The CDR3 reads CASSHGGSYEQYF. As DNA, the CDR3 is TGTGCCAGTAGTCACGGGGGTAGCTACGAGCAGTACTTC. Variable domain in full (rest from reference TRBV19 and TRBJ2-7): DGGITQSPKYLFRKEGQNVTLSCEQNLNHDAMYWYRQDPGQGLRLIYYSQIVNDFQKGDIAEGYSVSREKKESFPLTVTSAQKNPTAFYLCASSHGGSYEQYFGPGTRLTVT.

The chain couples TRBV25-1 to TRBJ2-7; 8 nucleotides agree with TRBD1. The CDR3 spans 15 residues. Germline CDR1 is MGHDK and CDR2 is SYGVNS. V lost 3 bases, J lost 3 bases, and 7 bases stayed unmatched. CDR3 coding DNA: TGTGCCAGCAGTGACCCGGGACAGGAATTCTACGAGCAGTACTTC. Encoded protein: CASSDPGQEFYEQYF.

The rearrangement uses TRBV27 and TRBJ2-1, with D maybe TRBD2 (6 bases). CDR1 is MNHEY, CDR2 SMNVEV, per germline (reference sequence). The CDR3 sequence is 11 residues long. Trimming stripped 5 bases from V and 10 bases from J, with 9 bases between. The CDR3, as DNA: TGTGCCAGCAGTCCCGGACTAGAGCAGTTCTTC. It yields the protein CASSPGLEQFF.

The chain carries TRBV2 and TRBJ1-4; D is possibly TRBD1 (5 bases). Germline values: CDR1 SNHLY, CDR2 FYNNEI. This CDR3 contains 15 residues. The V end lost 3 bases, the J end lost 0 bases, and 8 bases lay between the germline ends. CDR3 protein: CASSEQGATNEKLFF. In DNA form, the CDR3 reads TGTGCCAGCAGTGAGCAGGGCGCAACTAATGAAAAACTGTTTTTT. Supplemented by reference TRBV2 and TRBJ1-4, the full variable domain reads EPEVTQTPSHQVTQMGQEVILRCVPISNHLYFYWYRQILGQKVEFLVSFYNNEISEKSEIFDDQFSVERPDGSNFTLKIRSTKLEDSAMYFCASSEQGATNEKLFFGSGTQLSVL.

This chain uses TRBV30 with TRBJ1-5, with D possibly TRBD1 on 6 matching bases. Germline V gene data show CDR1 as GTSNPN and CDR2 as SVGIG (reference sequence). CDR3 length: 13 residues. Between the trimmed V and J ends, which lost 8 bases and 2 bases, there was a span of 13 bases. The CDR3, as DNA: TGTGCCGCCGAACAGGGCGGCAATCAGCCCCAGCATTTT. It codes for CAAEQGGNQPQHF.

The chain joins TRBV5-1 to TRBJ1-1; D uncertain. The germline V gene has CDR1 SGHRS and CDR2 YFSETQ. V was pared by 0 bases and J by 0 bases, with 15 bases between. The CDR3 is 17 residues long. The CDR3 region has the DNA TGCGCCAGCAGCTTGGCCTGGCGGCTAACCATGAACACTGAAGCTTTCTTT. Translation: CASSLAWRLTMNTEAFF.

The CDR3: CASSQDRTDYTF. Written as DNA, the CDR3 is TGCGCCAGCAGCCAAGATCGCACAGACTACACCTTC. The rearrangement joins TRBV4-3 to TRBJ1-2; no reliable D call. The length of the CDR3 is 12 residues. Germline-derived CDR1 and CDR2 are LGHNA and YSLEER. The V end was cut by 0 bases, the J end by 10 bases, with 9 bases between.

The chain couples TRBV20-1 to TRBJ1-1; D not resolved. This CDR3 spans 11 amino acids. Germline-derived CDR1 and CDR2 are DFQATT and SNEGSKA (reference sequence). V lost 6 bases and J lost 6, with 11 bases in between. The chain's CDR3 is CSAPRGPEAFF. CDR3 coding DNA: TGCAGTGCGCCCCGGGGTCCTGAAGCTTTCTTT.

This clone is a singleton in its sample. The chain combines TRBV30 with TRBJ2-3, with 12 bases identical to TRBD2. After removal of 4 bases from V and 5 bases from J, the junction contained 7 bases not matched to a gene. The CDR3 runs 15 residues. Germline assignment: CDR1 GTSNPN and CDR2 SVGIG (reference sequence). CDR3 residues: CAWNRLAGAVDTQYF. The DNA of the CDR3 is TGTGCCTGGAATCGACTAGCGGGAGCCGTAGATACGCAGTATTTT.

The chain has TRBV10-3 and TRBJ2-7; 11 positions match TRBD2. V dropped 8 bases and J dropped 7; count of bases not matched to a gene: 19. The CDR3 spans 17 residues. From germline, CDR1 is ENHRY and CDR2 SYGVKD. CDR3 DNA sequence: TGTGCCATCCGCGGACAGGGGCAATTAGCGGGAGGGCGGGAGCAGTACTTC. It translates to CAIRGQGQLAGGREQYF.

This clone has a single count. The chain employs TRBV18 and TRBJ2-5; a possible D gene is TRBD1 (6 bases). Trimming removed 3 bases at V and 5 bases at J, with 13 bases between. The CDR3 length is 14 residues. Germline CDR1 KGHSH, CDR2 LQKENI. Here the CDR3 DNA reads TGTGCCAGCTCACCCGGAACAGGGCTGGAGACCCAGTACTTC. Translating gives CASSPGTGLETQYF.

The gene calls are TRBV6-4 and TRBJ1-3; D unclear. Looked up from germline, CDR1 is MRHNA and CDR2 is SNTAGT. The CDR3 length is 16 residues. Trimming left V 3 bases short and J 4 bases short, with 16 bases between. CDR3 protein: CASSEFKEVSGNTIYF. The CDR3 bases are TGTGCCAGCAGTGAATTTAAAGAGGTCTCCGGAAACACCATATATTTT.

Here the CDR3 reads CASRTHGGQDREKLFF. CDR3 bases: TGTGCCAGCAGGACCCATGGGGGACAGGACCGAGAAAAACTGTTTTTT. The chain joins TRBV2 to TRBJ1-4; TRBD1 matches at 8 bases. The trim removed 6 bases at V and 8 bases at J, leaving 14 bases unmatched. Germline V lookup: CDR1 SNHLY, CDR2 FYNNEI. The CDR3 spans 16 residues. The full variable domain, rest sourced from reference TRBV2 and TRBJ1-4, is EPEVTQTPSHQVTQMGQEVILRCVPISNHLYFYWYRQILGQKVEFLVSFYNNEISEKSEIFDDQFSVERPDGSNFTLKIRSTKLEDSAMYFCASRTHGGQDREKLFFGSGTQLSVL.

J is TRBJ1-1 and V is TRBV30; the D is unclear. Trimming left V 0 bases short and J 8 bases short, with 10 bases between. CDR3 length: 12 amino acids. Germline values: CDR1 GTSNPN, CDR2 SVGIG (reference sequence). This CDR3 is CAWSVGGPEAFF. The CDR3 bases are TGTGCCTGGAGTGTAGGAGGGCCCGAAGCTTTCTTT.

CDR3 loop: CASSRTGTGVGNTIYF. In DNA form, the CDR3 reads TGTGCCAGCAGCCGAACCGGGACAGGGGTCGGAAACACCATATATTTT. This chain connects TRBV5-6 to TRBJ1-3; 10 bases align to TRBD1. Germline V CDR1 and CDR2: SGHDT, YYEEEE. The CDR3 extends over 16 amino acids. The V and J ends lost 4 bases and 4 bases, in that order; junction bases with no gene match: 8.

Remarks on this clone: Sequence at one end of the junction differs from germline and may be a read error. The chain couples TRBV2 to TRBJ1-5, with 7 positions matching TRBD1. This CDR3 contains 13 residues. Germline lookup yields CDR1 SNHLY and CDR2 FYNNEI. DNA of the CDR3: TGTGCCAGCCTCTCGTCCATCCGGGACAGTCCGAATTTT. This sequence encodes CASLSSIRDSPNF.

The chain uses TRBV4-3 and TRBJ1-1; D is unclear. This CDR3 has 13 residues. The V end was cut by 0 bases, the J end by 4 bases, with 6 bases between. Germline loops: CDR1 LGHNA, CDR2 YSLEER. CDR3 in amino acids: CASSQETGTEAFF. CDR3 in DNA: TGCGCCAGCAGCCAAGAAACGGGCACTGAAGCTTTCTTT.

The V call is TRBV4-3, the J call TRBJ1-2; a weak D match, TRBD1 (5 bases). Trimming cost V 4 bases and J 7 bases, with 16 bases left between them. Germline assignment: CDR1 LGHNA and CDR2 YSLEER. This CDR3 spans 14 amino acids. The CDR3 sequence: CASSPGAGRGGYTF. For the CDR3, the DNA is TGCGCCAGCAGCCCCGGCGCAGGGAGGGGTGGCTACACCTTC.

The chain recombines TRBV28 with TRBJ1-2, with 8 bases aligning to TRBD1. Germline CDR1 reads MDHEN; CDR2 reads SYDVKM. This CDR3 region has 15 residues. Unmatched junction bases numbered 6, after V lost 3 bases and J lost 3 bases. The CDR3 loop is CASSLGTGRDYGYTF. In nucleotides, the CDR3 is TGTGCCAGCAGTTTGGGGACAGGCCGAGACTATGGCTACACCTTC.

The V call is TRBV9, the J call TRBJ2-3; TRBD2 agrees at 7 bases. V gave up 4 bases and J gave up 3 bases; unmatched junction bases: 11. The CDR3 length is 16 residues. The germline V gene has CDR1 SGDLS and CDR2 YYNGEE. The CDR3 coding sequence is TGTGCCAGCAGCAGGGAGGGAGGGGCGAAGACAGATACGCAGTATTTT. Its protein is CASSREGGAKTDTQYF.

This chain links TRBV7-2 with TRBJ1-2; D gene unclear. The germline V and J ends were trimmed by 5 bases and 8 bases, with 18 bases remaining between them. The CDR3 is 14 residues long. The germline V gene has CDR1 SGHTA and CDR2 FQGNSA. The CDR3 DNA is TGTGCCAGCAGCCCCAGCGGAGGGCAACCGGGCTACACCTTC. Encoded protein: CASSPSGGQPGYTF.

The genes are TRBV7-9 and TRBJ2-7; D call uncertain. Trimming pared 1 base from V and 6 bases from J, leaving 7 bases between. Looked up from germline, CDR1 is SEHNR and CDR2 is FQNEAQ (reference sequence). CDR3 length equals 12 residues. The CDR3 loop is CASSLGPVEQYF. The CDR3 coding sequence is TGTGCCAGCAGCTTAGGTCCAGTCGAGCAGTACTTC.

A single count supports this clone. V gene TRBV30 combines with J gene TRBJ1-5; 8 nucleotides line up with TRBD1. This CDR3 spans 14 amino acids. The junction had 9 bases not matched to a gene; V was cut back by 5 bases and J by 6 bases. Germline V CDR1 and CDR2: GTSNPN, SVGIG (reference sequence). This chain's CDR3 is CAWSTGGGIQPQHF. DNA of the CDR3: TGTGCCTGGTCTACAGGGGGTGGGATTCAGCCCCAGCATTTT.

The chain has TRBV11-2 and TRBJ2-5, with 8 bases matching TRBD2. CDR1 is SGHAT and CDR2 is FQNNGV in the germline V gene. CDR3 length: 15 amino acids. V was clipped by 5 bases and J by 2 bases; unmatched bases: 7. CDR3 loop: CASSPHSGAQETQYF. The CDR3 bases are TGTGCCAGCAGCCCTCATAGCGGGGCTCAAGAGACCCAGTACTTC.

With respect to this clone: Other DNA sequences within the sample encode an identical CDR3. The chain is built from TRBV29-1 and TRBJ2-7; 12 bases are a match to TRBD2. This CDR3 is 13 amino acids long. Germline values: CDR1 SQVTM, CDR2 ANQGSEA. Losses at the gene ends were 4 bases for V and 2 bases for J; bases not matched to a gene: 0. The CDR3 region has the DNA TGCAGCGTTGGACTAGCGGGGGCCTACGAGCAGTACTTC. This encodes CSVGLAGAYEQYF.

The genes are TRBV3-1 (or the pseudogene TRBV3-2) and TRBJ2-4, with TRBD2 matching over 10 bases. V was clipped by 4 bases and J by 7 bases; unmatched bases: 13. CDR3 length equals 17 residues. CDR1 is LGHDT, CDR2 YNNKEL, per germline (reference sequence). CDR3 sequence (DNA): TGTGCCAGCAGCCCCGGACTAGCGGCCACAACCCGGAACATTCAGTACTTC. It translates to CASSPGLAATTRNIQYF.

This clone showed up just a few times. CDR3 nucleotide sequence: TGCGCCAGCAGCCAAGGCCCCGGGGGACAGGGGGAATACGAGCAGTACTTC. This gives the protein CASSQGPGGQGEYEQYF. J is TRBJ2-7 and V is TRBV4-1, with 11 bases aligning to TRBD1. Losses at the gene ends were 1 base for V and 4 bases for J; bases not matched to a gene: 9. The V gene's germline CDR1 is MGHRA and CDR2 YSYEKL. The CDR3 is 17 amino acids.